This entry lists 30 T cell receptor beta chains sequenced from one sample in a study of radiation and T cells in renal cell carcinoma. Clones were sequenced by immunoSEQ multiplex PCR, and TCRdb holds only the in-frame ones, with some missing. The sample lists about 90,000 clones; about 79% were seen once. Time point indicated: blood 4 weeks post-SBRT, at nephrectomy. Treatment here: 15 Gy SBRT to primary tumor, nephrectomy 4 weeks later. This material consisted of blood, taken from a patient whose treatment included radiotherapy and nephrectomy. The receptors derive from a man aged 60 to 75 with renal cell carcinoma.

The CDR3 is CASSGTSGGTGELFF. The CDR3 region has the DNA TGTGCCAGCAGTGGAACTAGCGGGGGCACCGGGGAGCTGTTTTTT. This rearrangement joins TRBV27 to TRBJ2-2; the match to TRBD2 covers 11 bases. V was clipped by 5 bases and J by 4 bases; unmatched bases: 3. Germline CDR1 is MNHEY and CDR2 is SMNVEV (reference sequence). The CDR3 has 15 residues.

CDR3 nucleotides: TGCGCCAGCCGCCTCAGGTTAGGCTACAATGAGCAGTTCTTC. It encodes CASRLRLGYNEQFF. The V and J genes are TRBV4-1 and TRBJ2-1; D is undetermined. The CDR3 is 14 residues long. The ends were cut back, 8 bases at V and 3 bases at J, with 14 bases in the middle. The germline V gene has CDR1 MGHRA and CDR2 YSYEKL.

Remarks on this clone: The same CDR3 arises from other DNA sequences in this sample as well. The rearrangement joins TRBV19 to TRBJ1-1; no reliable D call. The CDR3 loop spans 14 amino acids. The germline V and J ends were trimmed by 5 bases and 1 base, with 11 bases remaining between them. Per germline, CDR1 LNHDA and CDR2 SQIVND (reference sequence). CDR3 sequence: CASSGTGGNTEAFF. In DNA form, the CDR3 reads TGTGCCAGTAGTGGTACGGGTGGGAACACTGAAGCTTTCTTT.

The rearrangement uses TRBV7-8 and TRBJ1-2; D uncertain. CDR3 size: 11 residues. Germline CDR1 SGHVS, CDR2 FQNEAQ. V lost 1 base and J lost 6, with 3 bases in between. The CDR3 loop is CASSLGNGYTF. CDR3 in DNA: TGTGCCAGCAGCTTAGGCAATGGCTACACCTTC.

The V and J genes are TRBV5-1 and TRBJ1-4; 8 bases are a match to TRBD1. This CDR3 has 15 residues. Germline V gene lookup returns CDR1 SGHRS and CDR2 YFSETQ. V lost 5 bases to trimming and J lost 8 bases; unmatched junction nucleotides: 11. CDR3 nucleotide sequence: TGCGCCAGCAGGCCCGGGACAGGTTCCGGGGAAAAACTGTTTTTT. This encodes CASRPGTGSGEKLFF.

The CDR3 spells CASSTRDKGVGAQHF. For the CDR3, the DNA is TGTGCCAGCAGCACCCGGGACAAGGGTGTCGGGGCCCAGCATTTT. The chain has TRBV7-2 and TRBJ1-5, with a weak D call TRBD1 (6 bases). V lost 5 bases and J 11 bases, leaving 22 bases between the germline ends. Germline V gives CDR1 SGHTA, CDR2 FQGNSA. CDR3 length: 15 residues.

The DNA for the CDR3 is TGTGCCAGCAGCTTATGGACAGGCGCCTACGAGCAGTACTTC. This translates into CASSLWTGAYEQYF. The rearrangement uses TRBV7-2 and TRBJ2-7; TRBD1 matches 7 bases. The length of the CDR3 is 14 residues. V lost 2 bases to trimming and J lost 2 bases; unmatched junction nucleotides: 3. Germline CDR1 SGHTA, CDR2 FQGNSA.

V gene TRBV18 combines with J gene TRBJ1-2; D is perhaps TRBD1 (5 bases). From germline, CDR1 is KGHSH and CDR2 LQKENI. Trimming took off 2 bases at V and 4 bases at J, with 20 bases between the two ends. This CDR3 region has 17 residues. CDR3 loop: CASSPSPGQGELYGYTF. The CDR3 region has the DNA TGTGCCAGCTCACCATCTCCTGGGCAGGGAGAACTCTATGGCTACACCTTC.

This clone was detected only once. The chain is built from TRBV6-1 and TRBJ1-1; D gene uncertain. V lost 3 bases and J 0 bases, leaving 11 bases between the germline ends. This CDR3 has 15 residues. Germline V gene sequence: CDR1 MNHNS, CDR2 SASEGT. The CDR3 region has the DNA TGTGCCAGCAGTGACCCCGGACGGGTGAACACTGAAGCTTTCTTT. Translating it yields CASSDPGRVNTEAFF.

CDR3 loop: CASSLRESYGYTF. The CDR3 DNA is TGCGCCAGCAGCTTACGGGAGAGCTATGGCTACACCTTC. This rearrangement joins TRBV5-1 to TRBJ1-2; D is unresolved. The CDR3 loop spans 13 amino acids. V was pared by 2 bases and J by 4 bases, with 9 bases between. Germline V gene sequence: CDR1 SGHRS, CDR2 YFSETQ.

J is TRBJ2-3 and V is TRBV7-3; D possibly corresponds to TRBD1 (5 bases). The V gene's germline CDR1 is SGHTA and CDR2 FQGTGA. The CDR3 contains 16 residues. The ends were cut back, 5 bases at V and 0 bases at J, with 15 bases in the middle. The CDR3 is CASSQGRFLSTDTQYF. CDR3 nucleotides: TGTGCCAGCAGCCAGGGCCGATTTTTGAGCACAGATACGCAGTATTTT. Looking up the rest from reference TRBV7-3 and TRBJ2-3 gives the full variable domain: GAGVSQTPSNKVTEKGKYVELRCDPISGHTALYWYRQSLGQGPEFLIYFQGTGAADDSGLPNDRFFAVRPEGSVSTLKIQRTERGDSAVYLCASSQGRFLSTDTQYFGPGTRLTVL.

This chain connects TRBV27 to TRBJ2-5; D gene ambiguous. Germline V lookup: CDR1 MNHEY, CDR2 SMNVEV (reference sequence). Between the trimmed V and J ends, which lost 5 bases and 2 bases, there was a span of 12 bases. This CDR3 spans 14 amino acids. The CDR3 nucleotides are TGTGCCAGCAGTAGCTCTGGTACGCAAGAGACCCAGTACTTC. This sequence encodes CASSSSGTQETQYF.

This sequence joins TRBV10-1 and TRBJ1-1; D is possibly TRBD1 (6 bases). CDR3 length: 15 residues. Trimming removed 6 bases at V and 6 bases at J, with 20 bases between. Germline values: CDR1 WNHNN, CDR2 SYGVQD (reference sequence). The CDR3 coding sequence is TGCGCCAGCAGCCCCTACCCCCTGACAGGAGCTGAAGCTTTCTTT. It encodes CASSPYPLTGAEAFF.

In nucleotides, the CDR3 is TGTGCCAGTAGTAGCCGTCATTTGGGGTCTCAAGAGACCCAGTACTTC. Translating it yields CASSSRHLGSQETQYF. The chain combines TRBV19 with TRBJ2-5; the D is unclear. The CDR3 spans 16 residues. Germline CDR1 is LNHDA and CDR2 is SQIVND (reference sequence). V was cut by 4 bases and J by 2 bases, with 17 bases left in between.

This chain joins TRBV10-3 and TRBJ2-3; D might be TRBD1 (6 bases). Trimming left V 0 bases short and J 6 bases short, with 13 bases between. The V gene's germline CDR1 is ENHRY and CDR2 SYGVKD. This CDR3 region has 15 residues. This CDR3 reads CAISESGAGRDTQYF. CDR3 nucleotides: TGTGCCATCAGTGAGTCGGGGGCAGGGCGGGATACGCAGTATTTT.

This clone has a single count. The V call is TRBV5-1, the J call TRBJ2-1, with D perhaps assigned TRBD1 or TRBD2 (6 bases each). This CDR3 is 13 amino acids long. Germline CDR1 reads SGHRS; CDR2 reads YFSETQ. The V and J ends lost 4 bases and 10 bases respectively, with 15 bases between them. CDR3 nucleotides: TGCGCCAGCAGCGCGGGGACACCGGGAGAGCAGTTCTTC. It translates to CASSAGTPGEQFF.

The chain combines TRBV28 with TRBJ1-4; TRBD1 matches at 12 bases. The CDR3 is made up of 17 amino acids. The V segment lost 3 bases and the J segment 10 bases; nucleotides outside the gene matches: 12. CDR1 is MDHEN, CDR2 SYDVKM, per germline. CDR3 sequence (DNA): TGTGCCAGCAGTTTCGGGGGACAGGGGGCCAGGTTAGGAAAACTGTTTTTT. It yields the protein CASSFGGQGARLGKLFF.

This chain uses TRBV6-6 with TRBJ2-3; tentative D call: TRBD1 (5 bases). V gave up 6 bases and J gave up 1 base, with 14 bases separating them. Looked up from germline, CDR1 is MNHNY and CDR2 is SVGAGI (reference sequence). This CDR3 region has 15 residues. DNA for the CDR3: TGTGCCAGCAGCCCCGCCCAGGGCGGCACAGATACGCAGTATTTT. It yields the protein CASSPAQGGTDTQYF.

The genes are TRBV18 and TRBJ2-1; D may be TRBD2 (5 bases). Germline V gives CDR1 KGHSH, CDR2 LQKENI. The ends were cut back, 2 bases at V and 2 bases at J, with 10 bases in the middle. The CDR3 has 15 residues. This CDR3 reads CASSPTAGPYNEQFF. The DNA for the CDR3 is TGTGCCAGCTCACCAACGGCGGGTCCCTACAATGAGCAGTTCTTC.

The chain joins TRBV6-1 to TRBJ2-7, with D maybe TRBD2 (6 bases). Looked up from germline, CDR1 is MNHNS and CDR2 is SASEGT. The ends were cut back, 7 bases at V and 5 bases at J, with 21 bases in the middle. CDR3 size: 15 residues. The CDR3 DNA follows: TGTGCCAGCACAGTCCCCGCCGGGGGTCGGAACGAGCAGTACTTC. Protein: CASTVPAGGRNEQYF.

For the CDR3, the DNA is TGTGCCACCTTTGGGGGATATGCCGCTAGCTCGTACAATGAGCAGTTCTTC. It is translated as CATFGGYAASSYNEQFF. V and J are TRBV15 and TRBJ2-1; the D gene could be TRBD1 or TRBD2 (5 bases each). The CDR3 spans 17 residues. Trimming removed 8 bases from V and 4 bases from J, with 24 bases in between. CDR1 is LNHNV, CDR2 YYDKDF, per germline (reference sequence). The variable domain in full, with the rest retrieved from reference TRBV15 and TRBJ2-1, is DAMVIQNPRYQVTQFGKPVTLSCSQTLNHNVMYWYQQKSSQAPKLLFHYYDKDFNNEADTPDNFQSRRPNTSFCFLDIRSPGLGDTAMYLCATFGGYAASSYNEQFFGPGTRLTVL.

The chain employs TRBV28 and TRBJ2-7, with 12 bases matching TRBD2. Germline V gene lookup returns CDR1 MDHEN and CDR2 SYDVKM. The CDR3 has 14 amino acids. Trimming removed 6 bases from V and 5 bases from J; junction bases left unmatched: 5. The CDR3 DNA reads TGTGCCAGCAGCCGGACTAGCGGGGTTAACGAGCAGTACTTC. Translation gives CASSRTSGVNEQYF.

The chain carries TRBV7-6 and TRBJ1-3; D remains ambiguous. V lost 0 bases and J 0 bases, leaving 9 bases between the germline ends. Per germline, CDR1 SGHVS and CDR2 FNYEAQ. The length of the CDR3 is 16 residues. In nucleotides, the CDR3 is TGTGCCAGCAGCTTAGCCCCGTCGTTCTCTGGAAACACCATATATTTT. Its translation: CASSLAPSFSGNTIYF.

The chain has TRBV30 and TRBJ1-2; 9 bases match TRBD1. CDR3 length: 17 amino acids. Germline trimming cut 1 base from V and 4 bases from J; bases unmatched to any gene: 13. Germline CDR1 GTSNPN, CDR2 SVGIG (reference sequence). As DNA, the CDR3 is TGTGCCTGGAGTGGAACCAGGGACAGGGAGTTATCCTATGGCTACACCTTC. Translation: CAWSGTRDRELSYGYTF.

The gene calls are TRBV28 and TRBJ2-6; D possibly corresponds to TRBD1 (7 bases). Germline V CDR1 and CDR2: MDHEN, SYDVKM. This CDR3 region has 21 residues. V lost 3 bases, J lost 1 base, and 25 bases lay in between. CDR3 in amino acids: CASSLGRYGRQGLSGANVLTF. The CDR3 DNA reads TGTGCCAGCAGTTTGGGCCGTTATGGGAGACAGGGACTTTCTGGGGCCAACGTCCTGACTTTC. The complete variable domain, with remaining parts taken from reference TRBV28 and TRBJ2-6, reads DVKVTQSSRYLVKRTGEKVFLECVQDMDHENMFWYRQDPGLGLRLIYFSYDVKMKEKGDIPEGYSVSREKKERFSLILESASTNQTSMYLCASSLGRYGRQGLSGANVLTFGAGSRLTVL.

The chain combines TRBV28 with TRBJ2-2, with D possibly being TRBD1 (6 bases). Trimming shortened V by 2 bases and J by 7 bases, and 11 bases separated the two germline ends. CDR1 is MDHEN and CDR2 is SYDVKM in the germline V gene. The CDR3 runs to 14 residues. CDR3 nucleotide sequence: TGTGCCAGCAGTTTAGTACAGGGCCTCGGGGAGCTGTTTTTT. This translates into CASSLVQGLGELFF.

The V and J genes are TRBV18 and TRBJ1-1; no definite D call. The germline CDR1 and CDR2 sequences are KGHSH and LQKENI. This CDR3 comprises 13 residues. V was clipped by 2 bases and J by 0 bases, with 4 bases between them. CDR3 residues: CASSPAVNTEAFF. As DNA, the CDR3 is TGTGCCAGCTCACCAGCGGTGAACACTGAAGCTTTCTTT.

The CDR3 sequence is CASSLGASANNEQFF. The CDR3 DNA reads as TGCGCCAGCAGCTTGGGCGCTTCCGCTAACAATGAGCAGTTCTTC. V is TRBV5-1 and J is TRBJ2-1; no reliable D call. V lost 0 bases and J 5 bases, leaving 12 bases between the germline ends. Germline V gene data show CDR1 as SGHRS and CDR2 as YFSETQ. The CDR3 runs 15 residues.

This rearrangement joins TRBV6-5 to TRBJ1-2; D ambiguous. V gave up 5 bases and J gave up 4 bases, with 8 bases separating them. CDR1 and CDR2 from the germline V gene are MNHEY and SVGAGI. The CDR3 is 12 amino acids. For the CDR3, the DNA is TGTGCCAGCAGTCTCCAAGGCTATGGCTACACCTTC. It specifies CASSLQGYGYTF.

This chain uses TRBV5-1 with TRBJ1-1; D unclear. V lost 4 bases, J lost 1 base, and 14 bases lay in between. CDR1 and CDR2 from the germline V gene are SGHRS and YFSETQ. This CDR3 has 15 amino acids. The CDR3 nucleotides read TGCGCCAGCAGCCCGCCAACTTATGGGAACACTGAAGCTTTCTTT. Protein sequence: CASSPPTYGNTEAFF.